The next 28 T cell receptor beta chains were all read from a single sample in a study of graft-versus-host responses after intestinal transplantation. These receptors lack a known antigen. The repertoire was sequenced with immunoSEQ multiplex PCR; TCRdb's copy has only in-frame clones and lacks some. The table lists some 90,000 clones, roughly 80% of them singletons. Sequenced here: unstimulated CD4+ T cells sorted from spleen or lymph node cells, sampled before intestinal transplant. The origin of the receptors is a human donor who received an intestinal transplant.

The chain carries TRBV18 and TRBJ2-7, with D unclear. Germline CDR1 and CDR2: KGHSH and LQKENI. The CDR3 is 14 amino acids. V was clipped by 3 bases and J by 6 bases, with 15 bases between them. The CDR3 reads CASSPRPLPAEQYF. CDR3 nucleotide sequence: TGTGCCAGCTCACCGAGGCCGCTCCCTGCCGAGCAGTACTTC.

The rearrangement links TRBV29-1 to TRBJ2-1; tentative D call: TRBD1 (6 bases). Trimming removed 2 bases from V and 15 bases from J, with 26 bases in between. CDR1 and CDR2 from the germline V gene are SQVTM and ANQGSEA. There are 15 residues in the CDR3. The CDR3 DNA is TGCAGCGTTGAATCTCCCCGACGCCAGGGGCGCATAGGGTTCTTC. Translated: CSVESPRRQGRIGFF.

The rearrangement links TRBV4-2 to TRBJ1-2, with a weak D call TRBD1 (5 bases). Between the trimmed V and J ends, which lost 0 bases and 4 bases, there was a span of 18 bases. The length of the CDR3 is 17 residues. Per the germline V gene, CDR1 is LGHNA and CDR2 is YNFKEQ. Written as DNA, the CDR3 is TGTGCCAGCAGCCAAGACTCAGAGAAGGCAGACAGCTATGGCTACACCTTC. Translating gives CASSQDSEKADSYGYTF.

The chain links TRBV6-6 to TRBJ1-6; 9 bases line up with TRBD1. V lost 8 bases and J lost 10; bases outside the gene matches: 6. The CDR3 covers 13 residues. Germline CDR1 and CDR2: MNHNY and SVGAGI (reference sequence). The CDR3 protein is CASLDRGRSPLHF. The CDR3 DNA follows: TGTGCCAGCCTGGACAGGGGCAGGTCACCCCTCCACTTT.

The chain uses TRBV19 and TRBJ1-4, with 9 positions matching TRBD1. With V trimmed by 9 bases and J by 8 bases, 19 bases remained unmatched. Germline V gene sequence: CDR1 LNHDA, CDR2 SQIVND (reference sequence). The CDR3 extends over 17 amino acids. The CDR3, as DNA: TGTGCCAGACCAAATCCCCCCTCGACAGGGGGGAAGGAAAAACTGTTTTTT. It translates to CARPNPPSTGGKEKLFF.

This clone has a handful of counts. The chain couples TRBV7-2 to TRBJ2-1, with D possibly being TRBD1 (6 bases). The CDR3 totals 15 residues. V was pared by 1 base and J by 4 bases, with 11 bases between. Looked up from germline, CDR1 is SGHTA and CDR2 is FQGNSA. CDR3 protein: CASSLDWGPYNEQFF. CDR3 bases: TGTGCCAGCAGCTTAGATTGGGGGCCGTACAATGAGCAGTTCTTC.

The sample holds one count of this clone. V and J are TRBV28 and TRBJ1-5; D unclear. V shed 5 bases and J shed 6 bases, with 8 bases lying between them. Germline V gives CDR1 MDHEN, CDR2 SYDVKM. CDR3 length equals 12 residues. The CDR3 bases are TGTGCCAGCAGTCTCCTCTTTCAGCCCCAGCATTTT. It specifies CASSLLFQPQHF.

The CDR3 DNA is TGTGCCAGCTCACCAGCCCCAGGGGGCGAAGCTTTCTTT. The encoded protein is CASSPAPGGEAFF. This rearrangement joins TRBV18 to TRBJ1-1; 8 positions match TRBD1. CDR1 and CDR2 (germline): KGHSH, LQKENI. The CDR3 consists of 13 residues. V lost 2 bases, J lost 8 bases, and 4 bases stayed unmatched.

This chain connects TRBV7-8 to TRBJ1-1, with 7 bases matching TRBD1. Germline-derived CDR1 and CDR2 are SGHVS and FQNEAQ. Trimming at V came to 1 base and at J to 11 bases, leaving 16 bases not matched to a gene. The CDR3 runs 16 residues. The CDR3 sequence: CASSLDRTGHRANAFF. CDR3 sequence (DNA): TGTGCCAGCAGCTTAGATCGGACAGGTCACCGGGCGAACGCTTTCTTT.

The V call is TRBV11-3, the J call TRBJ2-7; 9 bases align to TRBD1. The V gene's germline CDR1 is SGHNT and CDR2 YENEEA. V lost 5 bases to trimming and J lost 3 bases; unmatched junction nucleotides: 8. The CDR3 extends over 15 amino acids. In DNA form, the CDR3 reads TGTGCCAGCAGCCGCGGGACAGGGTTGGACTACGAGCAGTACTTC. The encoded protein is CASSRGTGLDYEQYF.

This chain connects TRBV25-1 to TRBJ2-7, with 7 nucleotides matching TRBD1. The V segment lost 9 bases and the J segment 0 bases; nucleotides outside the gene matches: 5. The CDR3 sequence is 13 residues long. Per germline, CDR1 MGHDK and CDR2 SYGVNS. The CDR3 spells CASGTANSYEQYF. CDR3 sequence (DNA): TGTGCCAGTGGGACAGCCAACTCCTACGAGCAGTACTTC.

The count of this clone is one. The chain uses TRBV28 and TRBJ2-2; TRBD2 might be the D (6 bases). This CDR3 spans 15 amino acids. V gave up 8 bases and J gave up 5 bases, with 18 bases separating them. Germline V lookup: CDR1 MDHEN, CDR2 SYDVKM. The CDR3 region has the DNA TGTGCCAGCCCCCACTGGGGGGTTCGGACCGGGGAGCTGTTTTTT. Translated: CASPHWGVRTGELFF.

This clone appeared a few times. This rearrangement joins TRBV28 to TRBJ2-5, with 9 nucleotides matching TRBD2. With V trimmed by 3 bases and J by 4 bases, 6 bases remained unmatched. This CDR3 has 15 amino acids. CDR1 and CDR2 (germline): MDHEN, SYDVKM. CDR3 sequence: CASSFGGGGLETQYF. In nucleotides, the CDR3 is TGTGCCAGCAGTTTCGGCGGGGGGGGGTTAGAGACCCAGTACTTC.

The V and J genes are TRBV25-1 and TRBJ1-1; 9 bases align to TRBD1. Looked up from germline, CDR1 is MGHDK and CDR2 is SYGVNS. V lost 7 bases and J lost 3; bases outside the gene matches: 3. The CDR3 loop spans 13 amino acids. The CDR3 is CASKGTGYTEAFF. The CDR3 DNA sequence: TGTGCCAGCAAAGGGACAGGGTACACTGAAGCTTTCTTT. Based on the CDR3 plus reference TRBV25-1 and TRBJ1-1, the full variable domain is EADIYQTPRYLVIGTGKKITLECSQTMGHDKMYWYQQDPGMELHLIHYSYGVNSTEKGDLSSESTVSRIRTEHFPLTLESARPSHTSQYLCASKGTGYTEAFFGQGTRLTVV.

The rearrangement links TRBV9 to TRBJ1-1, with D maybe TRBD1 (5 bases). CDR1 and CDR2 (germline): SGDLS, YYNGEE. This CDR3 contains 13 residues. Trimming pared 4 bases from V and 11 bases from J, leaving 18 bases between. CDR3 nucleotides: TGTGCCAGCAGCCCCACTTCACGGGCAGGGGCTTTCTTT. Translated, it gives CASSPTSRAGAFF.

The chain employs TRBV5-1 and TRBJ2-3; 10 bases map to TRBD1. CDR1 is SGHRS and CDR2 is YFSETQ in the germline V gene. This CDR3 is built from 15 residues. The ends lost 4 bases at V and 4 bases at J; junction bases unmatched: 6. CDR3 residues: CASSRQGADADTQYF. In DNA, the CDR3 is TGCGCCAGCAGCAGACAGGGGGCGGACGCAGATACGCAGTATTTT.

V usage is TRBV18 and J usage is TRBJ2-5; D possibly corresponds to TRBD2 (6 bases). Germline V lookup: CDR1 KGHSH, CDR2 LQKENI. Trimming cost V 3 bases and J 4 bases, with 18 bases left between them. This CDR3 region has 16 residues. The CDR3 is CASSPAAGIGGETQYF. As DNA, the CDR3 is TGTGCCAGCTCACCGGCCGCAGGGATCGGGGGAGAGACCCAGTACTTC.

The rearrangement uses TRBV7-9 and TRBJ1-1, with 8 bases lining up with TRBD1. With V trimmed by 5 bases and J by 5 bases, 4 bases remained unmatched. Germline lookup yields CDR1 SEHNR and CDR2 FQNEAQ (reference sequence). The CDR3 length is 13 residues. The CDR3 coding sequence is TGTGCCAGCAGCACGCGACAGGGGACTGAAGCTTTCTTT. Protein: CASSTRQGTEAFF.

V is TRBV6-5 and J is TRBJ1-2; D call uncertain. Per germline, CDR1 MNHEY and CDR2 SVGAGI. V lost 0 bases, J lost 8 bases, and 16 bases lay in between. There are 15 residues in the CDR3. The CDR3 region has the DNA TGTGCCAGCAGTTACTCGAGAACCGCTTCCTCGGGCTACACCTTC. The encoded protein is CASSYSRTASSGYTF.

The rearrangement uses TRBV6-5 and TRBJ2-7, with TRBD1 matching 7 bases. With 3 bases clipped from V and 3 bases from J, the junction kept 5 bases outside the gene matches. CDR3 length equals 14 residues. CDR1 and CDR2 from the germline V gene are MNHEY and SVGAGI. The CDR3 here is CASSYPGQIYEQYF. The DNA of the CDR3 is TGTGCCAGCAGTTATCCGGGACAGATCTACGAGCAGTACTTC.

This chain connects TRBV4-2 to TRBJ2-5; maybe TRBD1 (5 bases). The CDR3 is 15 residues long. V was shortened by 0 bases and J by 2 bases, with 10 bases between the two germline ends. The germline gives CDR1 LGHNA, CDR2 YNFKEQ. CDR3 protein: CASSQEGAEQETQYF. In nucleotides, the CDR3 is TGTGCCAGCAGCCAAGAAGGGGCTGAGCAAGAGACCCAGTACTTC.

The chain employs TRBV11-1 and TRBJ2-3, with 12 bases aligning to TRBD2. Unmatched junction bases numbered 6, after V lost 4 bases and J lost 4 bases. This CDR3 is built from 16 residues. From germline, CDR1 is SGHAT and CDR2 FQDESV (reference sequence). The CDR3 sequence is CASSSETSGRPDTQYF. The CDR3 DNA sequence: TGTGCCAGCAGCTCGGAGACTAGCGGGAGACCAGATACGCAGTATTTT. Drawing the rest from reference TRBV11-1 and TRBJ2-3, the complete variable domain is EAEVAQSPRYKITEKSQAVAFWCDPISGHATLYWYRQILGQGPELLVQFQDESVVDDSQLPKDRFSAERLKGVDSTLKIQPAELGDSAMYLCASSSETSGRPDTQYFGPGTRLTVL.

The chain links TRBV9 to TRBJ2-4; D unresolved. The germline CDR1 and CDR2 sequences are SGDLS and YYNGEE. This CDR3 comprises 14 residues. With 0 bases removed from V and 1 base from J, the gap between germline ends came to 5 bases. The chain's CDR3 is CASSVDMAKNIQYF. CDR3 nucleotides: TGTGCCAGCAGCGTAGATATGGCCAAAAACATTCAGTACTTC.

In this sample, this clone turned up a few times. The chain combines TRBV28 with TRBJ1-6; no definite D call. The V end was cut by 6 bases, the J end by 2 bases, with 11 bases between. The length of the CDR3 is 15 residues. CDR1 is MDHEN, CDR2 SYDVKM, per germline. The CDR3 reads CASSPAGTYNSPLHF. In nucleotides, the CDR3 is TGTGCCAGCAGCCCTGCGGGGACCTATAATTCACCCCTCCACTTT. Full variable domain (rest looked up from reference TRBV28 and TRBJ1-6): DVKVTQSSRYLVKRTGEKVFLECVQDMDHENMFWYRQDPGLGLRLIYFSYDVKMKEKGDIPEGYSVSREKKERFSLILESASTNQTSMYLCASSPAGTYNSPLHFGNGTRLTVT.

The genes are TRBV15 and TRBJ1-4; D is uncertain. This CDR3 contains 16 residues. Per germline, CDR1 LNHNV and CDR2 YYDKDF (reference sequence). The ends were cut back, 2 bases at V and 0 bases at J, with 10 bases in the middle. For the CDR3, the DNA is TGTGCCACCAGCAGAAGTTACACAGCAACTAATGAAAAACTGTTTTTT. Residues: CATSRSYTATNEKLFF.

The chain combines TRBV7-8 with TRBJ1-4; 7 bases are shared with TRBD1. CDR3 length equals 15 residues. CDR1 is SGHVS, CDR2 FQNEAQ, per germline. With 5 bases clipped from V and 3 bases from J, the junction kept 6 bases outside the gene matches. The CDR3, as DNA: TGTGCCAGCAGCAGATGGACAGGCGCTAATGAAAAACTGTTTTTT. This gives the protein CASSRWTGANEKLFF.

V gene TRBV6-1 combines with J gene TRBJ2-3, with 11 bases aligning to TRBD2. The germline V gene has CDR1 MNHNS and CDR2 SASEGT. The CDR3 is 16 residues long. V shed 4 bases and J 2 bases; nucleotides not matched to a gene: 5. The CDR3 nucleotides read TGTGCCAGCAGTGCGAGACTAGCGGGGAACACAGATACGCAGTATTTT. Residues: CASSARLAGNTDTQYF.

The J gene is TRBJ1-6, the V gene TRBV5-4; the D is unclear. CDR1 SGHNT and CDR2 YYREEE come from the germline V gene (reference sequence). V was clipped by 0 bases and J by 7 bases, with 8 bases between them. The CDR3 loop spans 14 amino acids. The CDR3 DNA reads TGTGCCAGCAGCTTGGATCACAAGAATTCACCCCTCCACTTT. Its translation: CASSLDHKNSPLHF. The full variable domain, with the rest looked up from reference TRBV5-4 and TRBJ1-6, is ETGVTQSPTHLIKTRGQQVTLRCSSQSGHNTVSWYQQALGQGPQFIFQYYREEENGRGNFPPRFSGLQFPNYSSELNVNALELDDSALYLCASSLDHKNSPLHFGNGTRLTVT.